The 5 T cell receptor beta chains below come from one sample, sequenced in a study of beta chain features in type 1 diabetes. Study-wide points: TCRB CDR3s were moderately but significantly shorter in Type 1 diabetes patients in all four CD4+ subsets.

Since all of the isolated RNA was reverse transcribed, expressed TCRB transcripts were what got sequenced. Sequencing used immunoSEQ multiplex PCR; TCRdb keeps in-frame clones, though not all of them. The repertoire holds fewer than 110,000 clones, with under 30% as singletons. These TCRs' antigens remain unknown. What was sequenced was central memory CD4+ T cells from blood. The receptors were sampled from a woman aged 18-29 years with type 1 diabetes.

This clone was picked up a small number of times. The chain couples TRBV6-1 to TRBJ1-2, with 7 bases matching TRBD1. Looked up from germline, CDR1 is MNHNS and CDR2 is SASEGT. There are 16 residues in the CDR3. V was pared by 3 bases and J by 4 bases, with 11 bases of the junction left unmatched. The DNA of the CDR3 is TGTGCCAGCAGTGACCCTAGCGGGACAGCATTCTATGGCTACACCTTC. Translation: CASSDPSGTAFYGYTF.

This chain uses TRBV5-8 with TRBJ2-5; 12 nucleotides agree with TRBD2. The germline CDR1 and CDR2 sequences are SGHTS and YDEGEE. The CDR3 has 18 amino acids. With V trimmed by 4 bases and J by 4 bases, 14 bases remained unmatched. CDR3 nucleotides: TGTGCCAGCAGCCCTAACGGGGCTAGCGGGAGGGTCGGAGAGACCCAGTACTTC. Amino acid sequence: CASSPNGASGRVGETQYF.

The V call is TRBV7-2, the J call TRBJ1-5; TRBD1 aligns across 8 bases. Per germline, CDR1 SGHTA and CDR2 FQGNSA. V gave up 6 bases and J gave up 9 bases; unmatched junction bases: 13. This CDR3 spans 15 amino acids. CDR3 nucleotide sequence: TGTGCCAGCAGACCGGGACAGGAGATGATAGGGCCCCAGCATTTT. Its protein is CASRPGQEMIGPQHF.

This clone was seen repeatedly, ten times or more. V is TRBV4-3 and J is TRBJ2-2, with D maybe TRBD2 (5 bases). V was trimmed by 0 bases and J by 4 bases, leaving 9 bases between them. Per germline, CDR1 LGHNA and CDR2 YSLEER. CDR3 length: 15 residues. CDR3 coding DNA: TGCGCCAGCAGCCAAGAAGCGGAACTCACCGGGGAGCTGTTTTTT. Protein: CASSQEAELTGELFF.

This clone was seen at least ten times. The chain recombines TRBV14 with TRBJ2-2; 8 nucleotides line up with TRBD2. CDR1 is SGHDN, CDR2 FVKESK, per germline. The CDR3 has 15 residues. V shed 4 bases and J 1 base; nucleotides not matched to a gene: 2. CDR3 residues: CASSRSGVNTGELFF. In nucleotides, the CDR3 is TGTGCCAGCAGCCGTAGCGGGGTGAACACCGGGGAGCTGTTTTTT.